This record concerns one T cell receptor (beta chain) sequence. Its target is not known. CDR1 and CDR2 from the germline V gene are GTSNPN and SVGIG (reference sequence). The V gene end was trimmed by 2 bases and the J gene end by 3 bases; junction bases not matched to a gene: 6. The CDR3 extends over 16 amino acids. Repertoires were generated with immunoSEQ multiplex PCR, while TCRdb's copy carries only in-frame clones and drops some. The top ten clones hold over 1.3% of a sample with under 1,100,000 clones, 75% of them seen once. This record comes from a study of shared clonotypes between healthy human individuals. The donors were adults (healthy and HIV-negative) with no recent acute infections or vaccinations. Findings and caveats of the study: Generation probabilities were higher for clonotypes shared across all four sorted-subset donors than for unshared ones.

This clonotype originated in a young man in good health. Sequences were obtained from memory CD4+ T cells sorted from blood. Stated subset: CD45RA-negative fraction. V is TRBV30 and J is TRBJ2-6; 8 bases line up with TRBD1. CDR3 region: CAWSRQGALGANVLTF. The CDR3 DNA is TGTGCCTGGAGTAGGCAGGGGGCTCTTGGGGCCAACGTCCTGACTTTC.